Below are 28 T cell receptor beta chains sequenced from a single sample in a study of T cells in Graves' hyperthyroidism and ophthalmopathy. Amplified TCR beta CDR3 regions derived from RNA transcripts. The HTBI set primed first-round TCR CDR3 RT-PCR. TCRdb redid the calling of the multiplex PCR reads with MiXCR, one entry per CDR3 protein. The sample records about 570,000 distinct CDR3 sequences, around 42% being singletons. Sequences were obtained from peripheral blood or thyroid tissue (not recorded which). The receptors were sampled from an adult woman with Graves' disease, either hyperthyroidism or ophthalmopathy (not recorded which).

This clonotype was observed many times. This sequence joins TRBV7-2 and TRBJ2-5, with D possibly TRBD1 on 6 matching bases. CDR3 length: 16 residues. V dropped 6 bases and J dropped 5 bases, with 22 bases sitting between them. The V gene's germline CDR1 is SGHTA and CDR2 FQGNSA. Written as DNA, the CDR3 is TGTGCCAGCAGTTCAGGGTCTACAGGGTGGGGTGAGACCCAGTACTTC. Protein sequence: CASSSGSTGWGETQYF.

A few counts support this clonotype. This chain's CDR3 is CASSPPLPGQTNYGYTF. The CDR3 DNA is TGTGCCAGCAGCCCGCCCCTTCCGGGACAGACTAACTATGGCTACACCTTC. The chain carries TRBV28 and TRBJ1-2; TRBD1 matches 7 bases. V shed 6 bases, J shed 0 bases, and the junction held 13 bases outside the gene matches. The CDR3 covers 17 residues. Per germline, CDR1 MDHEN and CDR2 SYDVKM.

This sequence joins TRBV18 and TRBJ1-2, with no clear D. The V end was cut by 3 bases, the J end by 5 bases, with 13 bases between. Germline V CDR1 and CDR2: KGHSH, LQKENI. The CDR3 spans 14 residues. This CDR3 is CASSPRSRGYGYTF. The CDR3 nucleotides read TGTGCCAGCTCACCGAGGTCCCGCGGGTATGGCTACACCTTC. Full variable domain (rest looked up from reference TRBV18 and TRBJ1-2): NAGVMQNPRHLVRRRGQEARLRCSPMKGHSHVYWYRQLPEEGLKFMVYLQKENIIDESGMPKERFSAEFPKEGPSILRIQQVVRGDSAAYFCASSPRSRGYGYTFGSGTRLTVV.

This clonotype was counted once. The chain carries TRBV29-1 and TRBJ1-1; D gene unclear. V was shortened by 2 bases and J by 5 bases, with 12 bases between the two germline ends. The CDR3 totals 13 residues. In germline, CDR1 is SQVTM, CDR2 ANQGSEA. The CDR3 region is CSVETSPATEAFF. DNA of the CDR3: TGCAGCGTTGAAACGTCGCCAGCGACTGAAGCTTTCTTT. The full variable domain, with the rest looked up from reference TRBV29-1 and TRBJ1-1, is SAVISQKPSRDICQRGTSLTIQCQVDSQVTMMFWYRQQPGQSLTLIATANQGSEATYESGFVIDKFPISRPNLTFSTLTVSNMSPEDSSIYLCSVETSPATEAFFGQGTRLTVV.

This clonotype has only a few counts. V usage is TRBV20-1 and J usage is TRBJ2-7; TRBD2 matches 9 bases. CDR1 DFQATT and CDR2 SNEGSKA come from the germline V gene (reference sequence). The J segment lost 2 bases and the V segment lost 7 bases, leaving 9 bases of the junction unmatched. The CDR3 sequence is 14 residues long. Here the CDR3 reads CSGSLAGGPYEQYF. For the CDR3, the DNA is TGCAGTGGTAGTCTGGCGGGAGGGCCCTACGAGCAGTACTTC.

This clonotype has a count of ten or more. The chain joins TRBV2 to TRBJ2-7, with a weak D call TRBD2 (6 bases). The CDR3 runs 15 residues. CDR1 and CDR2 from the germline V gene are SNHLY and FYNNEI. V gave up 4 bases and J gave up 1 base, with 14 bases separating them. The CDR3 DNA reads as TGTGCCAGCAGTGTACGGCGGGAACTTTCCTACGAGCAGTACTTC. Its translation is CASSVRRELSYEQYF.

This clonotype was seen at least ten times. The chain carries TRBV7-2 and TRBJ2-7, with D possibly matching TRBD1 (6 bases). This CDR3 is built from 13 residues. Germline lookup yields CDR1 SGHTA and CDR2 FQGNSA. Trimming removed 2 bases from V and 6 bases from J, with 11 bases in between. CDR3 nucleotides: TGTGCCAGCAGCTTATATGGGGGCCCCGAGCAGTACTTC. Translated: CASSLYGGPEQYF.

This clonotype was detected many times. The rearrangement uses TRBV7-9 and TRBJ1-6; a weak D match, TRBD1 (6 bases). Germline CDR1 and CDR2: SEHNR and FQNEAQ (reference sequence). V was pared by 6 bases and J by 6 bases, with 18 bases between. This CDR3 region has 16 residues. The CDR3 nucleotides are TGTGCCAGCAGAAAAGTAGGGGGGGCGTTTAATTCACCCCTCCACTTT. Its translation is CASRKVGGAFNSPLHF.

This clonotype was counted many times. V usage is TRBV12-3 or TRBV12-4 and J usage is TRBJ1-2, with TRBD1 as a possible D gene (6 bases). V lost 5 bases and J 6 bases, leaving 10 bases between the germline ends. The CDR3 is made up of 12 amino acids. The CDR3 here is CASSENRDGYTF. CDR3 nucleotides: TGTGCCAGCAGTGAAAACAGGGATGGCTACACCTTC.

Ten or more counts support this clonotype. The chain recombines TRBV7-9 with TRBJ2-7, with D hard to call. Trimming shortened V by 5 bases and J by 4 bases, and 15 bases separated the two germline ends. The CDR3 has 14 residues. Per germline, CDR1 SEHNR and CDR2 FQNEAQ (reference sequence). The CDR3 nucleotides read TGTGCCAGCAGCCCCCGGGCCGGAGAGTACGAGCAGTACTTC. The encoded protein is CASSPRAGEYEQYF.

This clonotype was seen many times. The chain employs TRBV19 and TRBJ1-5; 7 nucleotides agree with TRBD1. The CDR3 runs 15 residues. V shed 5 bases and J 4 bases; nucleotides not matched to a gene: 8. The germline V gene encodes CDR1 LNHDA and CDR2 SQIVND (reference sequence). CDR3 residues: CASSGGTGENQPQHF. DNA for the CDR3: TGTGCCAGTAGTGGAGGAACAGGGGAAAATCAGCCCCAGCATTTT.

This rearrangement joins TRBV2 to TRBJ2-2, with D maybe TRBD1 (6 bases). The CDR3 is 15 residues long. Germline V lookup: CDR1 SNHLY, CDR2 FYNNEI. V was pared by 6 bases and J by 4 bases, with 15 bases between. The CDR3 DNA is TGTGCCAGCAGACGGGACACACGGGGCACCGGGGAGCTGTTTTTT. The encoded protein is CASRRDTRGTGELFF.

This clonotype showed up many times. J is TRBJ2-5 and V is TRBV20-1, with 9 bases identical to TRBD1. Germline values: CDR1 DFQATT, CDR2 SNEGSKA (reference sequence). This CDR3 has 13 residues. J gave up 4 bases and V 6 bases, and 6 bases lay outside the gene matches. The CDR3 protein is CSATGGTRETQYF. CDR3 nucleotide sequence: TGCAGTGCAACAGGGGGCACCCGAGAGACCCAGTACTTC.

For this clonotype: The germline gene is not matched at one end of the junction; a read error may be the cause. The V and J genes are TRBV7-8 and TRBJ2-7; 7 bases are shared with TRBD1. The germline V gene has CDR1 SGHVS and CDR2 FQNEAQ. The CDR3 contains 14 residues. CDR3 nucleotides: TGCGCCAGCAGCTTGGAGAGGGGGCACCACGAGCAGTACTTC. Its protein is CASSLERGHHEQYF.

This clonotype came up many times. The chain links TRBV20-1 to TRBJ2-7; 9 positions match TRBD2. CDR3 length: 13 amino acids. The J segment lost 4 bases and the V segment lost 0 bases, leaving 1 base of the junction unmatched. Germline values: CDR1 DFQATT, CDR2 SNEGSKA (reference sequence). CDR3 region: CSARDLAGYEQYF. The CDR3 nucleotides are TGCAGTGCTAGAGATCTAGCGGGATACGAGCAGTACTTC.

CDR3 in DNA: TGTGCCAGCAGCGGTTTGACAGTGAACACTGAAGCTTTCTTT. As protein: CASSGLTVNTEAFF. The genes are TRBV7-9 and TRBJ1-1; D may be TRBD1 (5 bases). This CDR3 comprises 14 residues. Trimming cost V 5 bases and J 0 bases, with 10 bases left between them. Per germline, CDR1 SEHNR and CDR2 FQNEAQ (reference sequence).

J is TRBJ2-6 and V is TRBV2; D unclear. CDR3 length: 17 amino acids. Trimming removed 1 base from V and 2 bases from J, with 12 bases in between. Germline CDR1 is SNHLY and CDR2 is FYNNEI. Here the CDR3 DNA reads TGTGCCAGCAGTGAAGGGGTTGCGGATACTGGGGCCAACGTCCTGACTTTC. It codes for CASSEGVADTGANVLTF.

CDR3 coding DNA: TGTGCCAGCAGCGTAGGTGCTAGAGTACCGAACACCGGGGAGCTGTTTTTT. Translation gives CASSVGARVPNTGELFF. V gene TRBV9 combines with J gene TRBJ2-2, with D unclear. From germline, CDR1 is SGDLS and CDR2 YYNGEE. V gave up 0 bases and J gave up 0 bases, with 12 bases separating them. The CDR3 covers 17 residues.

This chain connects TRBV9 to TRBJ1-4, with D possibly matching TRBD1 (6 bases). V lost 3 bases and J lost 6, with 36 bases in between. The germline V gene has CDR1 SGDLS and CDR2 YYNGEE. The CDR3 runs to 22 residues. CDR3 in amino acids: CASSGSRDGSYLRGEGDEKLFF. Written as DNA, the CDR3 is TGTGCCAGCAGCGGATCCCGGGACGGGTCCTACCTCCGCGGGGAGGGGGATGAAAAACTGTTTTTT.

This clonotype appeared many times. V and J are TRBV5-1 and TRBJ1-4; tentative D call: TRBD1 (6 bases). CDR1 is SGHRS and CDR2 is YFSETQ in the germline V gene. V was pared by 4 bases and J by 7 bases, with 14 bases between. The CDR3 is 14 residues long. The CDR3 protein is CASSPGEEGEKLFF. The CDR3 DNA reads TGCGCCAGCAGCCCAGGGGAAGAGGGTGAAAAACTGTTTTTT. The entire variable domain, with the rest obtained from reference TRBV5-1 and TRBJ1-4, is as follows: KAGVTQTPRYLIKTRGQQVTLSCSPISGHRSVSWYQQTPGQGLQFLFEYFSETQRNKGNFPGRFSGRQFSNSRSEMNVSTLELGDSALYLCASSPGEEGEKLFFGSGTQLSVL.

This clonotype was counted between two and nine times. One base away lies a much larger clone, so this may be a sequencing read error. The chain carries TRBV12-3 or TRBV12-4 and TRBJ2-5; a weak D match, TRBD2 (5 bases). The CDR3 is made up of 16 amino acids. Between the trimmed V and J ends, which lost 4 bases and 5 bases, there was a span of 20 bases. CDR3 sequence reads: CASSYPPSGVGETQYF. The CDR3 DNA reads as TGTGCCAGCAGTTACCCACCAAGCGGTGTGGGGGAGACCCAGTACTTC.

This clonotype came up a few times. This chain uses TRBV20-1 with TRBJ2-7, with D possibly matching TRBD2 (6 bases). CDR3 length: 13 amino acids. CDR1 and CDR2 from the germline V gene are DFQATT and SNEGSKA (reference sequence). Between the trimmed V and J ends, which lost 1 base and 3 bases, there was a span of 10 bases. CDR3 sequence: CSARASEYYEQYF. The CDR3 region has the DNA TGCAGTGCTAGAGCTAGCGAGTACTACGAGCAGTACTTC.

The chain combines TRBV28 with TRBJ1-1; D call uncertain. The germline V gene encodes CDR1 MDHEN and CDR2 SYDVKM. Between the trimmed V and J ends, which lost 3 bases and 1 base, there was a span of 9 bases. The CDR3 is 14 residues long. CDR3: CASSFTLENTEAFF. CDR3 DNA: TGTGCCAGCAGTTTCACCCTTGAGAACACTGAAGCTTTCTTT.

This clonotype was counted many times. This sequence joins TRBV20-1 and TRBJ2-5; tentative D call: TRBD2 (6 bases). The germline gives CDR1 DFQATT, CDR2 SNEGSKA (reference sequence). The CDR3 is 13 amino acids. Deletions cut 6 bases from V and 5 bases from J, with 16 bases between. CDR3 bases: TGCAGTGCCGAACCGGGAGAAACCGAGACCCAGTACTTC. This gives the protein CSAEPGETETQYF.

This clonotype was observed at least ten times. The chain has TRBV5-4 and TRBJ1-5, with D hard to call. The CDR3 extends over 15 amino acids. The ends were cut back, 3 bases at V and 3 bases at J, with 13 bases in the middle. Germline loops: CDR1 SGHNT, CDR2 YYREEE (reference sequence). CDR3 residues: CASSSGRQPNQPQHF. The CDR3 DNA sequence: TGTGCCAGCAGCTCTGGAAGGCAGCCCAATCAGCCCCAGCATTTT.

This clonotype was counted ten times or more. The CDR3 is CASSFNGQGETQYF. CDR3 bases: TGTGCCAGCAGCTTTAATGGACAGGGGGAGACCCAGTACTTC. This chain uses TRBV7-3 with TRBJ2-5, with 9 bases aligning to TRBD1. Trimming removed 3 bases from V and 5 bases from J; junction bases left unmatched: 4. In germline, CDR1 is SGHTA, CDR2 FQGTGA. The CDR3 length is 14 residues.

This clonotype has a count of ten or more. CDR3 protein: CASSFDRGGQETQYF. The CDR3 nucleotides read TGTGCCAGCAGCTTCGACAGGGGGGGACAAGAGACCCAGTACTTC. The genes are TRBV7-9 and TRBJ2-5; TRBD1 agrees at 9 bases. V lost 3 bases and J lost 2; bases outside the gene matches: 4. The CDR3 is 15 amino acids. Germline values: CDR1 SEHNR, CDR2 FQNEAQ (reference sequence).

This clonotype showed up many times. J is TRBJ2-5 and V is TRBV14, with TRBD1 identical over 9 bases. V trimming: 0 bases; J trimming: 5 bases; junction bases outside the gene matches: 10. The germline V gene encodes CDR1 SGHDN and CDR2 FVKESK. The length of the CDR3 is 17 residues. The CDR3 sequence: CASSQDRGTGFGETQYF. The CDR3 region has the DNA TGTGCCAGCAGCCAAGATCGAGGGACAGGGTTTGGGGAGACCCAGTACTTC. Supplemented by reference TRBV14 and TRBJ2-5, the full variable domain reads EAGVTQFPSHSVIEKGQTVTLRCDPISGHDNLYWYRRVMGKEIKFLLHFVKESKQDESGMPNNRFLAERTGGTYSTLKVQPAELEDSGVYFCASSQDRGTGFGETQYFGPGTRLLVL.